This TCR beta chain was documented in a study of T cell responses to AZD1222 COVID-19 vaccine. Overall study findings and caveats: At 160-218 and 743-854, vaccine-associated CD4 TCRs were dominant, and they spanned spike. Vaccination with two AZD1222 doses was followed by a rise in Spike-specific TCR breadth and depth. Baseline seropositivity occurred in only 5 to 7 AZD1222 recipients. The study reported that nearly half of spike-specific TCRs target unmutated variant regions.

A note on this clone: No antigen is known for it.

Clones were read by immunoSEQ multiplex PCR, and TCRdb kept only the in-frame ones, dropping some. Counted here are 150,000 to 200,000 clones, roughly 93% occurring once; the ten biggest clones make up approximately 0.88%. Sequencing was performed on peripheral blood, taken on day 0 of AZD1222 vaccination. The TCR comes from an adult in good health.

The chain's CDR3 is CASSLQGLGNQPQHF. DNA for the CDR3: TGTGCCAGCAGCCTACAGGGGTTGGGGAATCAGCCCCAGCATTTT. The rearrangement links TRBV7-2 to TRBJ1-5, with 7 bases lining up with TRBD1. This CDR3 spans 15 amino acids. CDR1 SGHTA and CDR2 FQGNSA come from the germline V gene. Germline trimming cut 5 bases from V and 4 bases from J; bases unmatched to any gene: 8. Supplemented by reference TRBV7-2 and TRBJ1-5, the full variable domain reads GAGVSQSPSNKVTEKGKDVELRCDPISGHTALYWYRQSLGQGLEFLIYFQGNSAPDKSGLPSDRFSAERTGGSVSTLTIQRTQQEDSAVYLCASSLQGLGNQPQHFGDGTRLSIL.